This T cell receptor beta chain was profiled in a study of vaccination effects on CD4 cells after COVID-19. With the ViraFEST assay, the study expanded antigen-specific CD4+ T cells using viral peptide pools, then sequenced them. With approximately 9 days of culture completed, CD4+ T cells were isolated. The participants, recipients of two vaccine doses, got either BNT162b2 or mRNA-1273. General study findings and limits: Marked contraction was observed in infection-induced and vaccine-induced clones late after vaccination.

Comments on this clone: Its specificity is not known.

Clones were sequenced by immunoSEQ multiplex PCR, and TCRdb holds only the in-frame ones, with some missing. The sample has about 35,000 clones, almost 85% seen once. Germline V lookup: CDR1 SGHTA, CDR2 FQGNSA. There are 14 residues in the CDR3. V lost 5 bases and J lost 6; bases outside the gene matches: 5. This chain joins TRBV7-2 and TRBJ2-2; TRBD2 aligns across 8 bases. The clonotype was recovered from a human donor who received a COVID-19 vaccine. Some clones in this sample may be carry-over from other donors' samples. The source was CD4+ T cells from PBMCs cultured with HCoV-NL63 spike peptides, collected after COVID-19 vaccination. CDR3 sequence (DNA): TGTGCCAGCAGCCGGGGGGGTACGGCCGGGGAGCTGTTTTTT. As protein: CASSRGGTAGELFF.